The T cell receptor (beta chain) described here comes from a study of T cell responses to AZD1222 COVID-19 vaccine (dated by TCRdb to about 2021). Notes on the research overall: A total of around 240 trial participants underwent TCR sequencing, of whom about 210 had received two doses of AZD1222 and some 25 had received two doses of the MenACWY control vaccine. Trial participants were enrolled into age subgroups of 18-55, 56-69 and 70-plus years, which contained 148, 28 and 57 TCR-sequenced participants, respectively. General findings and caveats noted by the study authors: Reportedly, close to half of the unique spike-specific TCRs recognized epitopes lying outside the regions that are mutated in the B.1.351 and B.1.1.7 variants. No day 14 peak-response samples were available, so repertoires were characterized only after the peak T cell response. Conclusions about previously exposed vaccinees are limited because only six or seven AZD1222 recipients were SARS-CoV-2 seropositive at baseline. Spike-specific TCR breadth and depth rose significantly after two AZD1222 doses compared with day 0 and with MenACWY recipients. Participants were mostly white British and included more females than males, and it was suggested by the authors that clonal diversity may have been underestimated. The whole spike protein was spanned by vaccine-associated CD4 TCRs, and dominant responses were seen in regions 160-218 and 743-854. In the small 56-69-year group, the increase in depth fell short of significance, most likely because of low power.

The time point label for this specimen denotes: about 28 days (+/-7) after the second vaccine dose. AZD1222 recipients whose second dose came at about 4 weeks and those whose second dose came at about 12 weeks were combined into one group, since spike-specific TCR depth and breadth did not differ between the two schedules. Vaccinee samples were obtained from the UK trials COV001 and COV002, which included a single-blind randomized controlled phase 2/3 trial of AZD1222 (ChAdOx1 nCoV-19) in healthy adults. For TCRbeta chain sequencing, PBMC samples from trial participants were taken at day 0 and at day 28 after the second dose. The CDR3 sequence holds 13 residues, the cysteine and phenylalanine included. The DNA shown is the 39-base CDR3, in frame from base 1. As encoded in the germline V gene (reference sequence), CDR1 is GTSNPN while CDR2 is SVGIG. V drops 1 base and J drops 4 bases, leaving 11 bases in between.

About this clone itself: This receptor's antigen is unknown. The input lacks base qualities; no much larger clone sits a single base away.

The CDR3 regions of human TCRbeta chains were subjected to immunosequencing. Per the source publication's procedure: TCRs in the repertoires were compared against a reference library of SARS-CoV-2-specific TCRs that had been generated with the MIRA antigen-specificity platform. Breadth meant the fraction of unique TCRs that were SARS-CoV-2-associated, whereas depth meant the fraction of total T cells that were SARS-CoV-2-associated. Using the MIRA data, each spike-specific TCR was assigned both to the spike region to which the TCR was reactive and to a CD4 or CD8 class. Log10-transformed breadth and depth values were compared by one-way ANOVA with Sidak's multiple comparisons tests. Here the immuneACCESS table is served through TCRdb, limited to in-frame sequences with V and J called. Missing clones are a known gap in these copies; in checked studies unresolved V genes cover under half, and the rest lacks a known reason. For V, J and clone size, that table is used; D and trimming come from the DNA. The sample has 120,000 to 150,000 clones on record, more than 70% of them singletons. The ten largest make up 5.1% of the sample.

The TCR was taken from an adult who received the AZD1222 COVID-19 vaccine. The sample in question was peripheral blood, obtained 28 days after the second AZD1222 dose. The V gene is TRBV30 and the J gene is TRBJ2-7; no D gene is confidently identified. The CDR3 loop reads CAWSGQDGYEQYF. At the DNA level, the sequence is TGTGCCTGGAGTGGCCAGGATGGATACGAGCAGTACTTC.